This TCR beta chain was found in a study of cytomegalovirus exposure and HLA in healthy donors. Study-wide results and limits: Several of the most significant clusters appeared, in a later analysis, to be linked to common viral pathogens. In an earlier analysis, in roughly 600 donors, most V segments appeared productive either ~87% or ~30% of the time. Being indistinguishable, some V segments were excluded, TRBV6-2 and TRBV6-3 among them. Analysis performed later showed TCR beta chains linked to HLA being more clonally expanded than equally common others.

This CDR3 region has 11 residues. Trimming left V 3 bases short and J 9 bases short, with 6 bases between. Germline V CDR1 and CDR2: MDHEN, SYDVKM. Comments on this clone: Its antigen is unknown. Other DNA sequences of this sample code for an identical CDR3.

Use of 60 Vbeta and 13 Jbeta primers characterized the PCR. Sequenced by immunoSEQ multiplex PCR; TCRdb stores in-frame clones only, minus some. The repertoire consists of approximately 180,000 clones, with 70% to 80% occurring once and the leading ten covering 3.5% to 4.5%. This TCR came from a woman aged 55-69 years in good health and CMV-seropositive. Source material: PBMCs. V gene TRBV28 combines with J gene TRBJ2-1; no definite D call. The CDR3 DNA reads TGTGCCAGCAGTTTGGTCGGTGAGCAGTTCTTC. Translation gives CASSLVGEQFF.